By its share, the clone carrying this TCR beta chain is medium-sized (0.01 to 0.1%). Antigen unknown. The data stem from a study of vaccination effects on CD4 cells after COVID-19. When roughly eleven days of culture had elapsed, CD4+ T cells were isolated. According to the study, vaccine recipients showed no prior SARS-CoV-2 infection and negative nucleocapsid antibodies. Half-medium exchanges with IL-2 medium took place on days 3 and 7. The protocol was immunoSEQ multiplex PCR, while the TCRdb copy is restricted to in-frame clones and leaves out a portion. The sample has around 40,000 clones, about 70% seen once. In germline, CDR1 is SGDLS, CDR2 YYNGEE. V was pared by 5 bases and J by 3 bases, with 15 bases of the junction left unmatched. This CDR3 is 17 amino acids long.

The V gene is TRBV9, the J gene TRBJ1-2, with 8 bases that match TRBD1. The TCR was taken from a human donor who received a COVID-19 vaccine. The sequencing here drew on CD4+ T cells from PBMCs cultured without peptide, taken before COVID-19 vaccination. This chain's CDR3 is CASRNPKADRAHYGYTF. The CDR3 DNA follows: TGTGCCAGCAGGAACCCAAAAGCGGACAGGGCCCACTATGGCTACACCTTC.